Shown below are 22 T cell receptor beta chains from a single sample sequenced in a study of T cells in Graves' hyperthyroidism and ophthalmopathy. The TCR beta CDR3 regions underwent amplification using RNA transcripts as the source. The HTBI primer set was used in a first-round RT-PCR of the TCR CDR3. One entry per CDR3 protein results from TCRdb running MiXCR on the multiplex PCR reads. The sample comprises 700,000 to 850,000 distinct CDR3 sequences, roughly 32% of which are singletons, and around 29% rests with the top ten. Sequenced sample: blood. These receptors were collected from a woman in her 40s with Graves' hyperthyroidism.

This rearrangement joins TRBV9 to TRBJ1-1; a weak D match, TRBD1 (6 bases). V dropped 2 bases and J dropped 8 bases, with 19 bases sitting between them. Germline loops: CDR1 SGDLS, CDR2 YYNGEE. This CDR3 is built from 15 residues. The CDR3 sequence: CASSVRSGGGREAFF. The CDR3 DNA follows: TGTGCCAGCAGCGTGAGGTCGGGGGGGGGGCGGGAAGCTTTCTTT.

This clonotype turned up a few times. The chain couples TRBV20-1 to TRBJ2-5, with TRBD2 identical over 11 bases. Germline-derived CDR1 and CDR2 are DFQATT and SNEGSKA (reference sequence). V shed 2 bases and J 6 bases; nucleotides not matched to a gene: 8. The CDR3 has 15 amino acids. This CDR3 is CSARPRTSGRKTQYF. The CDR3 nucleotides read TGCAGTGCTAGACCCCGGACTAGCGGGCGAAAGACCCAGTACTTC.

Here the CDR3 DNA reads TGTGCCAGTACGCGGGGGAGGGACACTGAAGCTTTCTTT. Protein product: CASTRGRDTEAFF. This chain joins TRBV9 and TRBJ1-1; tentative D call: TRBD1 (5 bases). With 8 bases removed from V and 3 bases from J, the gap between germline ends came to 14 bases. The CDR3 sequence is 13 residues long. Per germline, CDR1 SGDLS and CDR2 YYNGEE.

This clonotype was seen only a few times. This sequence joins TRBV5-1 and TRBJ2-2, with TRBD2 matching over 10 bases. J gave up 3 bases and V 1 base, and 6 bases lay outside the gene matches. Per the germline V gene, CDR1 is SGHRS and CDR2 is YFSETQ. This CDR3 contains 17 residues. The CDR3 DNA is TGCGCCAGCAGCTTGAGAGCGGGGGGGCCGGACACCGGGGAGCTGTTTTTT. It yields the protein CASSLRAGGPDTGELFF.

This chain joins TRBV6-1 and TRBJ1-2; no clear D gene. The CDR3 covers 15 residues. Trimming stripped 6 bases from V and 0 bases from J, with 14 bases between. Germline CDR1 reads MNHNS; CDR2 reads SASEGT. The CDR3 nucleotides read TGTGCCAGCAGCGCCGCAAGTTTCTCTAACTATGGCTACACCTTC. It specifies CASSAASFSNYGYTF.

This clonotype was seen repeatedly, ten times or more. The chain carries TRBV10-3 and TRBJ2-2, with D unclear. CDR3 length: 15 amino acids. With 10 bases removed from V and 8 bases from J, the gap between germline ends came to 23 bases. Germline V gene data show CDR1 as ENHRY and CDR2 as SYGVKD. The CDR3 coding sequence is TGTGCCACGCCTTCCGGGCGGCCGATACGAGGGGAGCTGTTTTTT. It specifies CATPSGRPIRGELFF.

Many counts were recorded for this clonotype. The V call is TRBV24-1, the J call TRBJ2-5; D not certain. The germline V gene encodes CDR1 KGHDR and CDR2 SFDVKD. V lost 2 bases and J 5 bases, leaving 8 bases between the germline ends. This CDR3 is built from 13 residues. The CDR3 bases are TGTGCCACCAGTGATTCGTTTGGGGAGACCCAGTACTTC. It translates to CATSDSFGETQYF.

This clonotype has more than one count but fewer than ten. A junction boundary mismatches the germline segment, possibly from a read error. The rearrangement links TRBV12-3 or TRBV12-4 to TRBJ2-7; D is possibly TRBD2 (6 bases). The CDR3 length is 16 residues. This CDR3 reads CASSHNAGGFSYEQYF. CDR3 sequence (DNA): TGCGCCAGCAGCCACAATGCCGGAGGGTTCTCCTACGAGCAGTACTTC.

This clonotype was recorded at least ten times. The chain links TRBV7-8 to TRBJ1-5, with D perhaps matching TRBD1 (6 bases). The CDR3 runs 15 residues. Trimming took 5 bases from V and 6 from J, leaving 17 bases between them. Germline V gives CDR1 SGHVS, CDR2 FQNEAQ. In DNA, the CDR3 is TGTGCCAGCAGCCCTTATACCGCAGGGGCTCAGCCCCAGCATTTT. Its protein is CASSPYTAGAQPQHF.

Note on this clonotype: A much larger clone is a single base away; this may be a read error. The chain links TRBV9 to TRBJ2-7; D not certain. The closer fit of TRBJ2-1 to the DNA end suggests the J call may be wrong. The germline V gene has CDR1 SGDLS and CDR2 YYNGEE. The CDR3 totals 13 residues. This CDR3 reads CASSASHMNEQFF. Here the CDR3 DNA reads TGTGCCAGCAGCGCATCTCATATGAACGAGCAGTTCTTC.

The chain is built from TRBV12-3 or TRBV12-4 and TRBJ1-6; perhaps TRBD1 as D (5 bases). V dropped 7 bases and J dropped 4 bases, with 11 bases sitting between them. This CDR3 comprises 14 residues. CDR3 DNA: TGTGCCAGCAAAATGACAGCTTATAATTCACCCCTCCACTTT. This translates into CASKMTAYNSPLHF.

This clonotype has a count of ten or more. The chain uses TRBV7-6 and TRBJ2-5, with 9 bases aligning to TRBD1. Per the germline V gene, CDR1 is SGHVS and CDR2 is FNYEAQ. The CDR3 runs to 15 residues. V lost 1 base, J lost 4 bases, and 4 bases stayed unmatched. CDR3 region: CASSLGQGVRETQYF. The CDR3 DNA is TGTGCCAGCAGCTTAGGACAGGGGGTTCGAGAGACCCAGTACTTC. The full variable domain, in which reference TRBV7-6 and TRBJ2-5 provide the parts outside the CDR3, is GAGVSQSPRYKVTKRGQDVALRCDPISGHVSLYWYRQALGQGPEFLTYFNYEAQQDKSGLPNDRFSAERPEGSISTLTIQRTEQRDSAMYRCASSLGQGVRETQYFGPGTRLLVL.

The chain combines TRBV29-1 with TRBJ1-2, with TRBD1 matching over 7 bases. The CDR3 has 14 amino acids. V was clipped by 0 bases and J by 7 bases; unmatched bases: 8. Germline lookup yields CDR1 SQVTM and CDR2 ANQGSEA. The chain's CDR3 is CSVEDRGTERGYTF. CDR3 DNA sequence: TGCAGCGTTGAAGATCGCGGGACAGAGCGTGGCTACACCTTC.

This clonotype was picked up many times. This rearrangement joins TRBV20-1 to TRBJ1-6; no firm D call. V was pared by 6 bases and J by 16 bases, with 16 bases between. This CDR3 is 11 amino acids long. The germline V gene encodes CDR1 DFQATT and CDR2 SNEGSKA (reference sequence). The CDR3 protein is CSAPAWGVLHF. In nucleotides, the CDR3 is TGCAGTGCGCCGGCCTGGGGAGTACTCCACTTT.

This clonotype was seen repeatedly, ten times or more. The genes are TRBV6-6 and TRBJ1-2; D not resolved. Trimming shortened V by 0 bases and J by 2 bases, and 10 bases separated the two germline ends. In germline, CDR1 is MNHNY, CDR2 SVGAGI (reference sequence). This CDR3 region has 15 residues. The CDR3 sequence is CASSYSRVDNYGYTF. In DNA, the CDR3 is TGTGCCAGCAGTTACTCACGGGTTGACAACTATGGCTACACCTTC.

The chain uses TRBV20-1 and TRBJ2-7; the match to TRBD1 covers 10 bases. CDR3 length: 15 residues. V dropped 5 bases and J dropped 5; count of bases not matched to a gene: 12. From germline, CDR1 is DFQATT and CDR2 SNEGSKA (reference sequence). The CDR3 is CSAGPTGTGVNEQYF. The CDR3 coding sequence is TGCAGTGCTGGCCCTACCGGGACAGGGGTCAACGAGCAGTACTTC.

This clonotype has only a few counts. The rearrangement joins TRBV3-1 to TRBJ2-2; 7 nucleotides agree with TRBD2. CDR1 is LGHDT, CDR2 YNNKEL, per germline (reference sequence). CDR3 length: 14 residues. After removal of 4 bases from V and 6 bases from J, the junction contained 5 bases not matched to a gene. The CDR3 loop reads CASSPKTSSGELFF. Here the CDR3 DNA reads TGTGCCAGCAGCCCAAAGACTAGCTCCGGGGAGCTGTTTTTT. Filled out from reference TRBV3-1 and TRBJ2-2, the complete variable domain reads DTAVSQTPKYLVTQMGNDKSIKCEQNLGHDTMYWYKQDSKKFLKIMFSYNNKELIINETVPNRFSPKSPDKAHLNLHINSLELGDSAVYFCASSPKTSSGELFFGEGSRLTVL.

Regarding this clonotype: This may arise from a read error, as a much more abundant clone is one base away. The rearrangement links TRBV20-1 to TRBJ1-1; 8 bases match TRBD1. This CDR3 has 11 residues. Germline V gene sequence: CDR1 DFQATT, CDR2 SNEGSKA (reference sequence). CDR3 residues: CSRTGNTEASF. CDR3 bases: TGCAGTAGGACAGGGAACACTGAAGCTTCCTTT.

This clonotype was detected once. One base away lies a much larger clone, so this may be a sequencing read error. This chain uses TRBV19 with TRBJ1-4, with D unresolved. This CDR3 contains 15 residues. Germline V lookup: CDR1 LNHDA, CDR2 SQIVND (reference sequence). V gave up 6 bases and J gave up 6 bases, with 17 bases separating them. The CDR3 bases are TGTGCCAGTAGCCCAGGACGGGGTCGTGATGAAAAACTGTTTTTT. Translating it yields CASSPGRGRDEKLFF.

This clonotype was seen ten or more times. The rearrangement joins TRBV2 to TRBJ1-4; no definite D call. V was shortened by 6 bases and J by 0 bases, with 8 bases between the two germline ends. The CDR3 covers 14 residues. Germline V gene sequence: CDR1 SNHLY, CDR2 FYNNEI. This CDR3 reads CASRAFATNEKLFF. The CDR3 region has the DNA TGTGCCAGCAGGGCCTTCGCAACTAATGAAAAACTGTTTTTT.

This clonotype was recorded a few times. The J gene is TRBJ2-7, the V gene TRBV6-5; no clear D. Trimming left V 4 bases short and J 5 bases short, with 18 bases between. The CDR3 covers 15 residues. Germline V gene lookup returns CDR1 MNHEY and CDR2 SVGAGI. CDR3 protein: CASSLQHPPGHEQYF. The CDR3 bases are TGTGCCAGCAGTTTACAACACCCTCCTGGCCACGAGCAGTACTTC.

Remarks on this clonotype: The conserved final phenylalanine or tryptophan is absent from the CDR3, which likely points to a read error. V is TRBV6-5 and J is TRBJ2-2; 7 bases are a match to TRBD1. J lost 2 bases, V lost 4 bases, and 1 base had no gene match. CDR3 length: 14 residues. The germline CDR1 and CDR2 sequences are MNHEY and SVGAGI. CDR3 nucleotide sequence: TGTGCCAGCAGTTGGACAGGAAACACCGGGGAGCTGTTTTCT. Translation gives CASSWTGNTGELFS.